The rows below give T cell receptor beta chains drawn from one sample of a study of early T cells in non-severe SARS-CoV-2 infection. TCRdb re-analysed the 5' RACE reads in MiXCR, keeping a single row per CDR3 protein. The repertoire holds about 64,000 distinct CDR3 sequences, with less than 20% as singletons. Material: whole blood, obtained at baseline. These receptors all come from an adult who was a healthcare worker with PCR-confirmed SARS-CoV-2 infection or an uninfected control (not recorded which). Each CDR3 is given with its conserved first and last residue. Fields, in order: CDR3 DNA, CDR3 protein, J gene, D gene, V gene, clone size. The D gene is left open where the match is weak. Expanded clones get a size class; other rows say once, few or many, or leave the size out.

TGTGCCAGCAGTGCCCCACGAAGCGGCGAGAACTCTGGGGCCAACGTCCTGACTTTC,CASSAPRSGENSGANVLTF,TRBJ2-6,NA,TRBV6-6,many
TGTGCCAGCAGCCAAGGAGGGGCGACAGATACGCAGTATTTT,CASSQGGATDTQYF,TRBJ2-3,NA,TRBV3-1,NA
TGTGCCAGCAGCAAAGCCGCTGGAAGTAGCGCCTACGAGCAGTACTTC,CASSKAAGSSAYEQYF,TRBJ2-7,NA,TRBV21-1,NA
TGCGCCAGCAGCCAAGAATCTGGAGCGGGACCTGTTGGTGAGCAGTTCTTC,CASSQESGAGPVGEQFF,TRBJ2-1,TRBD2,TRBV4-3,few
TGTGCCAGCAGCCGAACCCTAAGCGGGAGCAGCTACGAGCAGTACTTC,CASSRTLSGSSYEQYF,TRBJ2-7,TRBD2,TRBV6-5,NA
TGTGCCAGCAGTGAAGTCAGTAGAAGCACAGATACGCAGTATTTT,CASSEVSRSTDTQYF,TRBJ2-3,NA,TRBV6-1,few
TGTGCCAGCGGGAAATCCTCCACTAGCACAGATACGCAGTATTTT,CASGKSSTSTDTQYF,TRBJ2-3,NA,TRBV7-2,NA
TGTGCCAGCAGCCAAGAGGGGAATGGCTACACCTTC,CASSQEGNGYTF,TRBJ1-2,NA,TRBV4-2,few
TGTGCCAGCAGCTTAGTTCGAGGTAGTGAAGCTTTCTTT,CASSLVRGSEAFF,TRBJ1-1,NA,TRBV11-2,NA
TGTGCCAGCAGGCAATCCAGGGCCGCCTCTGGAAACACCATATATTTT,CASRQSRAASGNTIYF,TRBJ1-3,NA,TRBV19,NA
TGTGCCAGCTCACAATCGGGAGGAACCTACAATGAGCAGTTCTTC,CASSQSGGTYNEQFF,TRBJ2-1,TRBD2,TRBV18,few
TGTGCCATCAGTGAGCGGGACAGGGGAGAATCACCCCTCCACTTT,CAISERDRGESPLHF,TRBJ1-6,TRBD1,TRBV10-3,many
TGTGCCAGCAGCCCCAAAAGGTTAGCACAGAATGAGCAGTTCTTC,CASSPKRLAQNEQFF,TRBJ2-1,NA,TRBV6-5,NA
TGTGCCAGCAGCTTAGTTATTACTAGCGGGAACCACGAGCAGTACTTC,CASSLVITSGNHEQYF,TRBJ2-7,TRBD2,TRBV7-2,NA
TGTGCCAGCAGTTTAGGGGGGCGGAACGAGCAGTACTTC,CASSLGGRNEQYF,TRBJ2-7,NA,TRBV27,many